The rows below give T cell receptor beta chains drawn from one sample of a study of T-cell memory formation after mild COVID-19. TCRdb re-derived calls from the 5' RACE reads in MiXCR, one entry per CDR3 protein. The sample yields some 270,000 distinct CDR3 sequences, about 16% seen once. The source material was PBMCs or a T cell subset sorted from them (not recorded which). The source of these receptors is an adult woman who had mild COVID-19 (a few samples of this study predate the infection). Cell type and time point are not known. The CDR3 runs from the conserved cysteine through the conserved F or W. A D gene is named only where the DNA matches it firmly. Not every row has a clone size; where given, it reads once, few, many or a size class.

J	D	size	V	CDR3	DNA
TRBJ2-2	TRBD1	NA	TRBV7-9	CASSFQGAAGELFF	TGTGCCAGCAGCTTCCAGGGGGCTGCCGGGGAGCTGTTTTTT
TRBJ2-5	NA	NA	TRBV5-1	CASTGGRETQYF	TGCGCCAGCACCGGGGGCCGAGAGACCCAGTACTTC
TRBJ2-5	TRBD1	NA	TRBV12-3/TRBV12-4	CASSLGTGVGQETQYF	TGTGCCAGCAGTTTAGGGACAGGGGTGGGACAAGAGACCCAGTACTTC
TRBJ1-1	NA	once	TRBV7-9	CASSFTGRGTEAFF	TGTGCCAGCAGCTTCACGGGGAGGGGAACTGAAGCTTTCTTT
TRBJ2-2	TRBD2	NA	TRBV5-1	CASSPTSGRLNTGELFF	TGCGCCAGCAGCCCGACTAGCGGGAGGCTCAACACCGGGGAGCTGTTTTTT
TRBJ1-2	NA	few	TRBV5-5	CASSPVSAGVGGYTF	TGTGCCAGCAGCCCAGTGTCTGCAGGGGTAGGTGGCTACACCTTC
TRBJ1-1	TRBD1	many	TRBV5-1	CASSLQGGADTEAFF	TGCGCCAGCAGCTTACAAGGGGGCGCGGACACTGAAGCTTTCTTT
TRBJ1-1	NA	few	TRBV19	CASSIETGPNTEAFF	TGTGCCAGTAGTATCGAAACCGGCCCGAACACTGAAGCTTTCTTT
TRBJ2-1	NA	NA	TRBV10-3	CAISDRGSNEQFF	TGTGCCATCAGTGACAGGGGAAGTAATGAGCAGTTCTTC
TRBJ2-3	TRBD2	few	TRBV9	CASSVVGTSGSTDTQYF	TGTGCCAGCAGCGTAGTGGGAACTAGCGGGAGCACAGATACGCAGTATTTT
TRBJ1-2	NA	NA	TRBV20-1	CSAREYASLYGYTF	TGCAGTGCTAGAGAGTATGCCAGCCTCTATGGCTACACCTTC
TRBJ2-7	TRBD2	NA	TRBV6-2/TRBV6-3	CASSSLGLAGVSYEQYF	TGTGCCAGCAGTTCTCTAGGACTAGCGGGGGTATCCTACGAGCAGTACTTC
TRBJ2-5	NA	NA	TRBV5-1	CASRSGIETQYF	TGCGCCAGCAGATCAGGGATTGAGACCCAGTACTTC
TRBJ2-1	TRBD2	many	TRBV10-3	CAITRGFTGGNNEQFF	TGTGCCATCACCCGAGGGTTCACGGGGGGAAACAATGAGCAGTTCTTC
TRBJ2-7	NA	few	TRBV7-3	CASSSGAREEQYF	TGTGCCAGCAGCTCCGGGGCCAGGGAAGAGCAGTACTTC
TRBJ2-1	TRBD2	few	TRBV2	CASRYRTSKNEQFF	TGTGCCAGCAGATACCGGACTAGTAAGAATGAGCAGTTCTTC
TRBJ1-4	NA	few	TRBV5-1	CASSLEVGEKLFF	TGCGCCAGCAGCTTGGAAGTGGGTGAAAAACTGTTTTTT
TRBJ1-5	NA	many	TRBV15	CATSRDYDSSNQPQHF	TGTGCCACCAGCAGAGATTATGACAGTAGCAATCAGCCCCAGCATTTT
TRBJ1-5	NA	NA	TRBV27	CASSLLGNQGSNQPQHF	TGTGCCAGCAGTTTATTGGGGAATCAAGGGAGCAATCAGCCCCAGCATTTT
TRBJ2-3	TRBD2	many	TRBV7-8	CASSLATTSGDGVDTQYF	TGTGCCAGCAGCTTAGCGACTACTAGCGGGGACGGAGTAGATACGCAGTATTTT
TRBJ2-7	NA	few	TRBV23-1	CASKHVLENRSRGEQYF	TGCGCCAGCAAGCACGTCCTAGAAAACAGGTCGAGAGGGGAGCAGTACTTC
TRBJ2-7	TRBD2	few	TRBV6-2/TRBV6-3	CASSYPAGGISYEQYF	TGTGCCAGCAGTTACCCAGCGGGAGGGATCTCCTACGAGCAGTACTTC
TRBJ2-7	TRBD2	NA	TRBV3-1	CASSQDGRGLAGPYEQYF	TGTGCCAGCAGCCAAGATGGAAGGGGACTAGCGGGGCCCTACGAGCAGTACTTC
TRBJ1-2	NA	NA	TRBV4-3	CASSPGDGLGGYTF	TGCGCCAGCAGCCCTGGAGATGGGCTGGGTGGCTACACCTTC